These 24 T cell receptor beta chains originate from one sample sequenced in a study of beta chain features in type 1 diabetes. The study, taken as a whole, reports: Across all four CD4+ subsets, people with type 1 diabetes showed modestly shorter TCRB CDR3s.

These receptors are not linked to any known antigen. Expressed TCRB transcripts got sequenced, as all isolated RNA was reverse transcribed. Some clones are missing from TCRdb's copy, which holds only in-frame ones; the method was immunoSEQ multiplex PCR. The sample has 140,000 to 150,000 clones, 10% to 15% seen once. Sequencing was performed on central memory CD4+ T cells from blood. The origin of the receptors is a man between 18 and 35 years old with type 1 diabetes.

This clone was seen a handful of times. V is TRBV6-5 and J is TRBJ2-1; 9 nucleotides align to TRBD1. The CDR3 totals 14 residues. The germline CDR1 and CDR2 sequences are MNHEY and SVGAGI. With V trimmed by 2 bases and J by 9 bases, 5 bases remained unmatched. DNA for the CDR3: TGTGCCAGCAGTTACGGGGACAGGGACGGTGAGCAGTTCTTC. Translation: CASSYGDRDGEQFF.

This chain joins TRBV7-2 and TRBJ1-1; D is ambiguous. This CDR3 has 13 amino acids. The V and J ends lost 3 bases and 7 bases respectively, with 12 bases between them. CDR1 is SGHTA and CDR2 is FQGNSA in the germline V gene. The CDR3 coding sequence is TGTGCCAGCAGCTTCCTGGCCGCCGGTGAAGCTTTCTTT. This encodes CASSFLAAGEAFF.

The V gene is TRBV7-9, the J gene TRBJ1-2; TRBD1 matches at 8 bases. J gave up 7 bases and V 0 bases, and 7 bases lay outside the gene matches. Germline CDR1 is SEHNR and CDR2 is FQNEAQ (reference sequence). CDR3 length: 15 amino acids. CDR3 nucleotides: TGTGCCAGCAGCTTAGCGACAGGGGAGCTCGGTGGCTACACCTTC. This sequence encodes CASSLATGELGGYTF.

This clone was observed a handful of times. The J gene is TRBJ1-3, the V gene TRBV11-2; no definite D call. Trimming took off 2 bases at V and 4 bases at J, with 3 bases between the two ends. This CDR3 comprises 12 residues. Germline CDR1 SGHAT, CDR2 FQNNGV. DNA for the CDR3: TGTGCCAGCAGCTTAAGGGGAAACACCATATATTTT. Protein: CASSLRGNTIYF.

CDR3 bases: TGTGCCAGCTCACCAGGGACAGGCCGAGTAGAGACCCAGTACTTC. Translated: CASSPGTGRVETQYF. This chain links TRBV18 with TRBJ2-5, with 8 bases matching TRBD1. The junction had 6 bases not matched to a gene; V was cut back by 2 bases and J by 4 bases. The CDR3 runs to 15 residues. Looked up from germline, CDR1 is KGHSH and CDR2 is LQKENI.

J is TRBJ1-2 and V is TRBV29-1, with TRBD1 identical over 10 bases. J gave up 8 bases and V 3 bases, and 6 bases lay outside the gene matches. The CDR3 contains 13 residues. Germline V lookup: CDR1 SQVTM, CDR2 ANQGSEA. CDR3: CSVEGQGISGYTF. The DNA of the CDR3 is TGCAGCGTTGAGGGACAGGGGATTTCCGGCTACACCTTC.

The genes are TRBV6-1 and TRBJ1-5; TRBD1 agrees at 8 bases. Trimming removed 8 bases from V and 4 bases from J; junction bases left unmatched: 10. CDR1 and CDR2 from the germline V gene are MNHNS and SASEGT. The CDR3 has 15 residues. The CDR3 protein is CASLPGQGGNQPQHF. The DNA for the CDR3 is TGTGCCAGCCTCCCCGGACAGGGAGGGAATCAGCCCCAGCATTTT.

This clone occurred a few times. CDR3 region: CASSEMGLGSNEQFF. The CDR3 DNA reads as TGCGCCAGCAGTGAGATGGGACTTGGAAGCAATGAGCAGTTCTTC. The rearrangement uses TRBV10-1 and TRBJ2-1, with D possibly matching TRBD2 (6 bases). CDR3 length: 15 residues. V was clipped by 2 bases and J by 6 bases, with 14 bases between them. CDR1 and CDR2 (germline): WNHNN, SYGVQD (reference sequence).

At least ten counts were recorded for this clone. V usage is TRBV5-1 and J usage is TRBJ2-3, with D possibly being TRBD1 (5 bases). The V and J ends lost 3 bases and 1 base respectively, with 18 bases between them. Germline CDR1 and CDR2: SGHRS and YFSETQ. The length of the CDR3 is 17 residues. The CDR3 loop is CASSSHPQQDRTDTQYF. CDR3 DNA: TGCGCCAGCAGCTCCCACCCACAACAGGACCGCACAGATACGCAGTATTTT.

The CDR3 DNA reads TGTGCCAGCTCACCCGGGTCCGACTCAACCCAGTACTTC. Protein sequence: CASSPGSDSTQYF. The J gene is TRBJ2-5, the V gene TRBV18, with D uncertain. This CDR3 has 13 residues. Germline V CDR1 and CDR2: KGHSH, LQKENI. Trimming pared 3 bases from V and 8 bases from J, leaving 13 bases between.

This clone was seen repeatedly, ten times or more. This chain uses TRBV11-1 with TRBJ2-1; D not certain. From germline, CDR1 is SGHAT and CDR2 FQDESV (reference sequence). This CDR3 has 16 amino acids. With 0 bases removed from V and 0 bases from J, the gap between germline ends came to 9 bases. The CDR3 is CASSLAILGSYNEQFF. CDR3 in DNA: TGTGCCAGCAGCTTAGCTATCCTGGGCTCCTACAATGAGCAGTTCTTC.

The J gene is TRBJ2-7, the V gene TRBV6-1; a possible D gene is TRBD1 (6 bases). V lost 1 base, J lost 2 bases, and 9 bases lay in between. This CDR3 has 14 residues. From germline, CDR1 is MNHNS and CDR2 SASEGT. CDR3: CASSEVQGPYEQYF. The CDR3 DNA is TGTGCCAGCAGTGAAGTACAGGGACCCTACGAGCAGTACTTC.

The J gene is TRBJ1-6, the V gene TRBV27; possible D gene TRBD1, 5 bases. Germline V lookup: CDR1 MNHEY, CDR2 SMNVEV (reference sequence). The CDR3 has 15 amino acids. Trimming left V 7 bases short and J 10 bases short, with 20 bases between. CDR3 nucleotide sequence: TGTGCCAGCACTTACCGGCCGGGGCTGGGATCACCCCTCCACTTT. It is translated as CASTYRPGLGSPLHF.

The chain couples TRBV29-1 to TRBJ1-1; no clear D gene. The CDR3 loop spans 12 amino acids. Trimming removed 5 bases from V and 4 bases from J, with 11 bases in between. Germline CDR1 and CDR2: SQVTM and ANQGSEA. The CDR3 DNA is TGCAGCGTTACGGCGGGTGTCACTGAAGCTTTCTTT. It encodes CSVTAGVTEAFF.

This clone showed up just a few times. The rearrangement links TRBV5-1 to TRBJ1-2; no clear D gene. V was trimmed by 2 bases and J by 0 bases, leaving 5 bases between them. The germline CDR1 and CDR2 sequences are SGHRS and YFSETQ. The CDR3 length is 13 residues. The CDR3 region is CASSFSANYGYTF. The CDR3 DNA reads as TGCGCCAGCAGCTTCAGCGCTAACTATGGCTACACCTTC. The full variable domain, rest sourced from reference TRBV5-1 and TRBJ1-2, is KAGVTQTPRYLIKTRGQQVTLSCSPISGHRSVSWYQQTPGQGLQFLFEYFSETQRNKGNFPGRFSGRQFSNSRSEMNVSTLELGDSALYLCASSFSANYGYTFGSGTRLTVV.

The sample holds a few counts of this clone. This rearrangement joins TRBV18 to TRBJ2-3; possible D gene TRBD2, 5 bases. CDR1 is KGHSH, CDR2 LQKENI, per germline. The V and J ends lost 2 bases and 2 bases respectively, with 14 bases between them. This CDR3 region has 16 residues. The CDR3 is CASSPIISGPTDTQYF. The CDR3 coding sequence is TGTGCCAGCTCACCAATAATCAGCGGACCCACAGATACGCAGTATTTT.

This clone was recorded a few times. V is TRBV29-1 and J is TRBJ1-5, with D maybe TRBD1 (5 bases). V shed 1 base and J shed 8 bases, with 12 bases lying between them. The CDR3 loop spans 13 amino acids. CDR1 and CDR2 (germline): SQVTM, ANQGSEA. CDR3 loop: CSVEVDAGKPQHF. For the CDR3, the DNA is TGCAGCGTTGAAGTGGACGCAGGGAAGCCCCAGCATTTT.

This clone was found a few times. V gene TRBV6-5 combines with J gene TRBJ1-5, with 7 bases that match TRBD1. Trimming at V came to 7 bases and at J to 5 bases, leaving 2 bases not matched to a gene. From germline, CDR1 is MNHEY and CDR2 SVGAGI. The CDR3 length is 12 residues. This CDR3 is CASITGDQPQHF. In DNA, the CDR3 is TGTGCCAGCATCACAGGGGATCAGCCCCAGCATTTT.

A note on this clone: Germline and junction disagree at one end, which may indicate a read error. The rearrangement joins TRBV7-9 to TRBJ2-7, with D uncertain. This CDR3 contains 12 residues. Germline CDR1 is SEHNR and CDR2 is FQNEAQ (reference sequence). The DNA of the CDR3 is TGTGCCAGCAGTCCCAGGAGTTACGACCAGTACTTC. Its protein is CASSPRSYDQYF.

The sample holds a few counts of this clone. V is TRBV5-1 and J is TRBJ2-3; D is perhaps TRBD2 (6 bases). Germline-derived CDR1 and CDR2 are SGHRS and YFSETQ. Trimming stripped 0 bases from V and 0 bases from J, with 8 bases between. CDR3 length equals 15 residues. The CDR3 nucleotides are TGCGCCAGCAGCTTGGCGACTAGAAGCACAGATACGCAGTATTTT. It translates to CASSLATRSTDTQYF.

The rearrangement uses TRBV9 and TRBJ2-5; 7 bases agree with TRBD1. The germline V gene encodes CDR1 SGDLS and CDR2 YYNGEE. The CDR3 loop spans 13 amino acids. The V and J ends lost 10 bases and 5 bases, in that order; junction bases with no gene match: 11. CDR3 amino acids: CAADRKDRETQYF. CDR3 sequence (DNA): TGTGCCGCGGACAGGAAGGACCGGGAGACCCAGTACTTC.

This clone turned up a few times. The gene calls are TRBV15 and TRBJ1-3; no firm D call. Germline V gene data show CDR1 as LNHNV and CDR2 as YYDKDF (reference sequence). This CDR3 has 14 residues. Trimming pared 3 bases from V and 0 bases from J, leaving 6 bases between. The CDR3 DNA reads TGTGCCACCAGCAGCGTCGGCTCTGGAAACACCATATATTTT. Protein: CATSSVGSGNTIYF. Full variable domain (rest looked up from reference TRBV15 and TRBJ1-3): DAMVIQNPRYQVTQFGKPVTLSCSQTLNHNVMYWYQQKSSQAPKLLFHYYDKDFNNEADTPDNFQSRRPNTSFCFLDIRSPGLGDTAMYLCATSSVGSGNTIYFGEGSWLTVV.

This clone was counted a single time. The V gene is TRBV9, the J gene TRBJ1-1, with 7 bases lining up with TRBD1. V gave up 6 bases and J gave up 1 base; unmatched junction bases: 9. Germline V gene sequence: CDR1 SGDLS, CDR2 YYNGEE. The CDR3 is made up of 15 amino acids. CDR3 sequence: CASTPQDRANTEAFF. For the CDR3, the DNA is TGTGCCAGCACCCCCCAAGACAGGGCGAACACTGAAGCTTTCTTT.

The chain joins TRBV4-2 to TRBJ2-5, with TRBD1 matching over 9 bases. CDR3 length: 17 amino acids. Trimming removed 2 bases from V and 4 bases from J; junction bases left unmatched: 11. Germline V CDR1 and CDR2: LGHNA, YNFKEQ. This CDR3 is CASSQLAGTGLGETQYF. DNA of the CDR3: TGTGCCAGCAGCCAACTCGCCGGGACAGGGTTAGGAGAGACCCAGTACTTC.